Listed below are T cell receptor beta chains from one sample, sequenced in a study of CD8 T cells in Susac syndrome. TCRdb re-derived calls from the immunoSEQ multiplex PCR reads in MiXCR, one entry per CDR3 protein. Altogether roughly 100,000 distinct CDR3 sequences are present, around 94% being singletons, with the ten largest covering 0.3%. Sequenced: CD4+ T cells from PBMCs. These receptors originate from a human donor with Susac syndrome. CDR3s include the opening cysteine and the closing phenylalanine or tryptophan. D genes are given only for firm matches. Not every row has a clone size; where given, it reads once, few, many or a size class.

d_gene	abundance	v_gene	j_gene	CDR3nt	CDR3aa
TRBD1	.	TRBV30	TRBJ1-5	TGTGCCTGGGACTCACAGGGGGGTCAGCCCCAGCATTTT	CAWDSQGGQPQHF
.	.	TRBV13	TRBJ1-2	TGTGCCAGCAGCTCGGGGGCGACCTTCGATGGCTACACCTTC	CASSSGATFDGYTF
.	.	TRBV5-1	TRBJ2-1	TGCGCCAGCAGCTTGGATTGGGGGGGCCACAATGAGCAGTTCTTC	CASSLDWGGHNEQFF
.	.	TRBV15	TRBJ1-5	TGTGCCACCAGCAGAGGAACGGCCAGTAGGTATAGCAATCAGCCCCAGCATTTT	CATSRGTASRYSNQPQHF
TRBD2	once	TRBV2	TRBJ2-3	TGTGCCAGCAGTGCTCCTAGCGGAATCACAGATACGCAGTATTTT	CASSAPSGITDTQYF
.	.	TRBV20-1	TRBJ2-5	TGCAGTGCTAGAGGAGGCAGCCAAGAGACCCAGTACTTC	CSARGGSQETQYF
TRBD1	.	TRBV20-1	TRBJ1-5	TGCAGTGCTGGACAGGGGGACAATCAGCCCCAGCATTTT	CSAGQGDNQPQHF
.	.	TRBV29-1	TRBJ2-3	TGCAGCGTTGACAAAAGCGATACGCAGTATTTT	CSVDKSDTQYF
.	.	TRBV27	TRBJ2-3	TGTGCCAGCAGTCACTTTGGCACAGATACGCAGTATTTT	CASSHFGTDTQYF
TRBD1	.	TRBV7-6	TRBJ2-1	TGTGCCAGCAGCAATCCCCCCGGCCGAGACAGGGTGAACAATGAGCAGTTCTTC	CASSNPPGRDRVNNEQFF
.	once	TRBV29-1	TRBJ1-1	TGCAGCGTTTCTCATCGGGTGGGCACTGAAGCTTTCTTT	CSVSHRVGTEAFF
.	.	TRBV28	TRBJ2-1	TGTGCCAGCAAAACACAGGGAATTTACAATGAGCAGTTCTTC	CASKTQGIYNEQFF
TRBD2	.	TRBV2	TRBJ2-3	TGTGCCAGCAGTGGAGCGGGGGGGGTGACAGATACGCAGTATTTT	CASSGAGGVTDTQYF
TRBD2	.	TRBV5-1	TRBJ2-1	TGCGCCAGCAGCTTGCCTGGCGGGGGGGCCGCCGGTGAGCAGTTCTTC	CASSLPGGGAAGEQFF
TRBD1	.	TRBV19	TRBJ1-6	TGTGCCAGTAGCCTCGACAGGGAGTCCTATAATTCACCCCTCCACTTT	CASSLDRESYNSPLHF
TRBD1	.	TRBV11-3	TRBJ2-3	TGTGCCAGCAGCCCGGGACAGGGTGCTTCAGATACGCAGTATTTT	CASSPGQGASDTQYF
TRBD1	.	TRBV7-3	TRBJ2-2	TGTGCCAGCAGTGAACAGGGGGGAAACACCGGGGAGCTGTTTTTT	CASSEQGGNTGELFF
TRBD1	.	TRBV20-1	TRBJ1-1	TGCAGTGCTTCTTTACAGGGGGGGGACACTGAAGCTTTCTTT	CSASLQGGDTEAFF
TRBD2	.	TRBV5-5	TRBJ2-3	TGTGCCAGCAGCCCGAGACTAGCGGGGATCACAGATACGCAGTATTTT	CASSPRLAGITDTQYF
.	.	TRBV23-1	TRBJ1-1	TGCGCCAGCAGTCAAACGAACACTGAAGCTTTCTTT	CASSQTNTEAFF
TRBD2	.	TRBV5-1	TRBJ2-2	TGCGCCAGCAGCCACAGGCGAGCGGGGGACACCGGGGAGCTGTTTTTT	CASSHRRAGDTGELFF
.	.	TRBV20-1	TRBJ1-1	TGCAGTGCTAGAACCAGGGAGGCTTTCTTT	CSARTREAFF
.	.	TRBV18	TRBJ1-1	TGTGCCAGCTCGGAAATAATGAACACTGAAGCTTTCTTT	CASSEIMNTEAFF
.	.	TRBV29-1	TRBJ1-2	TGCAGCGTTGCCAGTACTAACTATGGCTACACCTTC	CSVASTNYGYTF
.	.	TRBV4-3	TRBJ2-5	TGCGCCAGCAGCCAAGATTACTTGACCCCAGGGGAGACCCAGTACTTC	CASSQDYLTPGETQYF
TRBD1	once	TRBV11-1	TRBJ1-1	TGTGCCAGCACGAAGTTGACAGGGCAGAACACTGAAGCTTTCTTT	CASTKLTGQNTEAFF
TRBD2	.	TRBV20-1	TRBJ2-7	TGCAGTGCTAGGTGGCGGGGGGCCTCCTACGAGCAGTACTTC	CSARWRGASYEQYF
TRBD2	.	TRBV6-2/TRBV6-3	TRBJ2-5	TGTGCCACCGCGATCCTAGCGGGGAGCCAAGAGACCCAGTACTTC	CATAILAGSQETQYF
.	.	TRBV20-1	TRBJ2-2	TGCAGTGCTAGCGGGTCTTACACCGGGGAGCTGTTTTTT	CSASGSYTGELFF
.	few	TRBV7-2	TRBJ1-1	TGTGCCAGCAGCTTAGGACAGTTTCACACTGAAGCTTTCTTT	CASSLGQFHTEAFF
TRBD2	.	TRBV13	TRBJ2-1	TGTGCCAGCAGCTTAGAACGGGGGGGGCTTCATGAGCAGTTCTTC	CASSLERGGLHEQFF
.	.	TRBV4-2	TRBJ1-2	TGTGCCAGCAGCCTCCATCCCGGGGACCGCTATGGCTACACCTTC	CASSLHPGDRYGYTF
.	once	TRBV4-1	TRBJ2-1	TGCGCCAGCAGCCAAGATCCTGGCGGGGCCAAATACAATGAGCAGTTCTTC	CASSQDPGGAKYNEQFF
.	once	TRBV15	TRBJ1-1	TGTGCCACCAGCAGTGGAGTGGGCATGAACACTGAAGCTTTCTTT	CATSSGVGMNTEAFF
TRBD1	once	TRBV30	TRBJ1-1	TGTGCCTGGATACAGGGGAGCACTGAAGCTTTCTTT	CAWIQGSTEAFF
TRBD1	once	TRBV7-2	TRBJ1-1	TGTGCCAGCAGCTTAGTAGGGGGCCAGCTGAACACTGAAGCTTTCTTT	CASSLVGGQLNTEAFF
.	.	TRBV20-1	TRBJ1-1	TGCAGTGCTAGAAGGTCAGGGAACACTGAAGCTTTCTTT	CSARRSGNTEAFF
TRBD2	.	TRBV20-1	TRBJ2-3	TGCAGTGCTAGAGCGGGGGGATCTACTAGCACAGATACGCAGTATTTT	CSARAGGSTSTDTQYF
.	.	TRBV27	TRBJ1-1	TGTGCCAGCAGCCCGGGGGTGTTCACTGAAGCTTTCTTT	CASSPGVFTEAFF
TRBD2	.	TRBV20-1	TRBJ2-1	TGCAGTGCTAGAGGGGAGCGGGGGCCGGACCTTGAGCAGTTCTTC	CSARGERGPDLEQFF
.	.	TRBV19	TRBJ2-7	TGTGCCAGTAGTACCTCAAACGGCTACGAGCAGTACTTC	CASSTSNGYEQYF